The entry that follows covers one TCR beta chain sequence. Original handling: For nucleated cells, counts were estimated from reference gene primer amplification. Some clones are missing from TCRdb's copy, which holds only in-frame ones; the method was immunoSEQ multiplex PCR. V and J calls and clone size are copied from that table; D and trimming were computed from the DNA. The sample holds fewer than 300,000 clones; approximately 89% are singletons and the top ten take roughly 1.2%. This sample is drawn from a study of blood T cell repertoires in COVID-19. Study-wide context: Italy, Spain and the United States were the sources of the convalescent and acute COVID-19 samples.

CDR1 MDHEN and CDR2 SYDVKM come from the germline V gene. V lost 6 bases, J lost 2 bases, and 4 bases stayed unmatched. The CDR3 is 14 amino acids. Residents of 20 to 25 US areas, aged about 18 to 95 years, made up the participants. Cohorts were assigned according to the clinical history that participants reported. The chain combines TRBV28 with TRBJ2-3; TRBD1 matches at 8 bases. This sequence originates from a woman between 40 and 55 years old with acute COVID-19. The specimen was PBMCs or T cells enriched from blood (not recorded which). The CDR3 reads CASRQGGVTDTQYF. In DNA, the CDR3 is TGTGCCAGCAGACAGGGGGGCGTCACAGATACGCAGTATTTT.